The 24 T cell receptor beta chains in this list originate from one sample, sequenced in a study of cytomegalovirus exposure and HLA in healthy donors (dated by TCRdb to the late 2010s). To prepare the library, the immunoSEQ multiplex PCR assay was applied. A mixture of 60 forward primers for TCR Vbeta segments and 13 reverse primers for TCR Jbeta segments was used in the multiplex PCR. Not all clones reach the TCRdb copy of this immuneACCESS table, which keeps in-frame sequences only. Checked studies attribute under half of the gap to unresolved V genes and leave the rest unexplained. This sample lists roughly 92,000 clones; 6% to 9% were detected once. Over 2% of the sample belongs to the ten largest clones. Sequenced input: PBMCs. The receptors shown here come from a man in his fifties in good health and CMV-seronegative.

This clone was counted only a few times. The chain joins TRBV28 to TRBJ1-4; no clear D. Trimming cost V 2 bases and J 4 bases, with 11 bases left between them. Germline CDR1 and CDR2: MDHEN and SYDVKM. The CDR3 length is 15 residues. The CDR3 reads CASSLVRISNEKLFF. The DNA for the CDR3 is TGTGCCAGCAGTTTAGTGAGGATTAGTAATGAAAAACTGTTTTTT.

A few counts support this clone. The rearrangement joins TRBV14 to TRBJ2-4, with D possibly TRBD1 on 6 matching bases. This CDR3 has 14 residues. The germline V and J ends were trimmed by 6 bases and 3 bases, with 12 bases remaining between them. From germline, CDR1 is SGHDN and CDR2 FVKESK. The CDR3 nucleotides are TGTGCCAGCAGTAAGGGGGTCGTCAAAAACATTCAGTACTTC. This sequence encodes CASSKGVVKNIQYF.

Regarding this clone: The DNA is omitted, as the CDR3 cannot be located on it reliably, and the CDR3 follows TCRdb's listing. The rearrangement links TRBV28 to TRBJ2-2; TRBD2, as called in the table, went unchecked against the DNA. The CDR3 numbers 17 amino acids, ends counted. Germline V CDR1 and CDR2: MDHEN, SYDVKM. CDR3 amino acids: CASSLGTGSGVGGELFF.

A few counts support this clone. The CDR3 sequence is CASSDGPNLAFNEQFF. CDR3 DNA: TGTGCCAGCAGTGACGGGCCCAACCTAGCTTTCAATGAGCAGTTCTTC. The chain recombines TRBV6-1 with TRBJ2-1; a possible D gene is TRBD2 (5 bases). V lost 3 bases and J lost 6, with 18 bases in between. Germline V gene lookup returns CDR1 MNHNS and CDR2 SASEGT. The CDR3 has 16 residues.

Only a few counts were recorded for this clone. The chain combines TRBV5-1 with TRBJ2-1; D gene uncertain. This CDR3 has 14 residues. From germline, CDR1 is SGHRS and CDR2 YFSETQ. V lost 0 bases to trimming and J lost 3 bases, with 7 bases between them. The CDR3 here is CASSLETYYNEQFF. CDR3 DNA: TGCGCCAGCAGCTTGGAAACCTACTACAATGAGCAGTTCTTC.

A word on this clone: The conserved closing phenylalanine or tryptophan is absent in this CDR3, likely reflecting a read error. This chain uses TRBV6-5 with TRBJ1-5; a weak D match, TRBD1 (5 bases). Trimming removed 4 bases from V and 2 bases from J, with 9 bases in between. This CDR3 spans 14 amino acids. Germline assignment: CDR1 MNHEY and CDR2 SVGAGI. In DNA form, the CDR3 reads TGTGCCAGCAGTTCAGCAGGGCGCAATCAGCCCCAGCATCTT. Protein: CASSSAGRNQPQHL.

The chain links TRBV5-6 to TRBJ2-2; D remains unclear. Germline V lookup: CDR1 SGHDT, CDR2 YYEEEE. The V gene lost 4 bases and the J gene lost 8 bases, with 9 bases spanning the gap. The CDR3 spans 12 residues. CDR3 region: CASSPGVGELFF. The CDR3 DNA reads TGTGCCAGCAGCCCCGGTGTTGGGGAGCTGTTTTTT.

The V call is TRBV6-1, the J call TRBJ2-4; D may be TRBD1 (6 bases). The CDR3 has 16 amino acids. Germline CDR1 reads MNHNS; CDR2 reads SASEGT. V shed 1 base and J shed 6 bases, with 16 bases lying between them. The DNA for the CDR3 is TGTGCCAGCAGTGAAGACAGGGCTTACCGGGGAAACATTCAGTACTTC. Protein product: CASSEDRAYRGNIQYF.

The sample holds a few counts of this clone. The genes are TRBV5-4 and TRBJ1-1, with a weak D call TRBD1 (6 bases). V was cut by 4 bases and J by 3 bases, with 25 bases left in between. The CDR3 covers 18 residues. Per germline, CDR1 SGHNT and CDR2 YYREEE (reference sequence). CDR3: CASSRGGAFINRDTEAFF. The CDR3 DNA is TGTGCCAGCAGCCGGGGGGGCGCCTTCATAAACAGGGACACTGAAGCTTTCTTT.

The chain carries TRBV28 and TRBJ1-5, with TRBD1 identical over 7 bases. The CDR3 is 14 amino acids. Looked up from germline, CDR1 is MDHEN and CDR2 is SYDVKM. Trimming at V came to 6 bases and at J to 5 bases, leaving 7 bases not matched to a gene. The DNA of the CDR3 is TGTGCCAGCAGCTCAGGGGGTCAGTATCAGCCCCAGCATTTT. This translates into CASSSGGQYQPQHF.

The rearrangement uses TRBV28 and TRBJ1-1, with D possibly being TRBD1 (6 bases). Trimming shortened V by 7 bases and J by 0 bases, and 15 bases separated the two germline ends. In germline, CDR1 is MDHEN, CDR2 SYDVKM. CDR3 length: 15 residues. In DNA form, the CDR3 reads TGTGCCAGCACCGAAGACGACAGGATGAACACTGAAGCTTTCTTT. It encodes CASTEDDRMNTEAFF.

The V call is TRBV27, the J call TRBJ2-5; 7 positions agree with TRBD1. The CDR3 is 14 amino acids. Losses at the gene ends were 7 bases for V and 3 bases for J; bases not matched to a gene: 8. Germline-derived CDR1 and CDR2 are MNHEY and SMNVEV (reference sequence). CDR3 sequence (DNA): TGTGCCAGCAAACGACAGGGTTTAAAAGAGACCCAGTACTTC. Translated, it gives CASKRQGLKETQYF.

The table lists this clone with a few counts. The identical CDR3 is also encoded by other nucleotide sequences in the sample. The CDR3 DNA is TGTGCCAGTAGTCCGGGACAGGGGTCCACTGAAGCTTTCTTT. This translates into CASSPGQGSTEAFF. This chain connects TRBV19 to TRBJ1-1; TRBD1 matches 10 bases. After removal of 5 bases from V and 4 bases from J, the junction contained 4 bases not matched to a gene. Germline CDR1 reads LNHDA; CDR2 reads SQIVND (reference sequence). The CDR3 is made up of 14 amino acids.

This chain joins TRBV19 and TRBJ1-5; D is perhaps TRBD1 (5 bases). The germline gives CDR1 LNHDA, CDR2 SQIVND (reference sequence). This CDR3 comprises 15 residues. Deletions cut 10 bases from V and 4 bases from J, with 20 bases between. As DNA, the CDR3 is TGTGCCACCACCGGGGAGGGGCGGCGGAATCAGCCCCAGCATTTT. Its translation is CATTGEGRRNQPQHF.

This chain connects TRBV4-1 to TRBJ2-2; D is possibly TRBD2 (7 bases). The germline V gene has CDR1 MGHRA and CDR2 YSYEKL. There are 18 residues in the CDR3. V shed 1 base and J shed 5 bases, with 20 bases lying between them. The chain's CDR3 is CASSQAQGGASVTGELFF. For the CDR3, the DNA is TGCGCCAGCAGCCAAGCACAAGGGGGGGCCTCGGTTACCGGGGAGCTGTTTTTT.

The rearrangement uses TRBV19 and TRBJ2-7, with TRBD2 matching over 11 bases. Trimming took 6 bases from V and 2 from J; bases not matched to a gene: 3. The germline gives CDR1 LNHDA, CDR2 SQIVND (reference sequence). This CDR3 comprises 14 residues. The CDR3 DNA is TGTGCCAGTAGGGGACTAGCGGCCCCCTACGAGCAGTACTTC. This codes for CASRGLAAPYEQYF.

This clone was recorded a few times. The chain joins TRBV5-6 to TRBJ1-2; 7 bases are a match to TRBD1. Unmatched junction bases numbered 5, after V lost 4 bases and J lost 8 bases. This CDR3 has 12 amino acids. Per the germline V gene, CDR1 is SGHDT and CDR2 is YYEEEE. The CDR3 region is CASSLRQGGYTF. DNA for the CDR3: TGTGCCAGCAGCCTAAGACAGGGCGGCTACACCTTC.

This clone was counted between two and nine times. The CDR3 DNA is TGTGCCAGCAGTTACATAGGACATAGGGGTGAGACCCAGTACTTC. Protein: CASSYIGHRGETQYF. The V call is TRBV6-5, the J call TRBJ2-5; tentative D call: TRBD1 (5 bases). The length of the CDR3 is 15 residues. Trimming took 2 bases from V and 5 from J, leaving 15 bases between them. The germline V gene has CDR1 MNHEY and CDR2 SVGAGI.

The chain is built from TRBV6-1 and TRBJ1-1, with D tentatively TRBD1 (5 bases). The germline V gene has CDR1 MNHNS and CDR2 SASEGT. V shed 9 bases and J shed 4 bases, with 9 bases lying between them. The CDR3 is 11 residues long. The CDR3 spells CASPRGTEAFF. For the CDR3, the DNA is TGTGCCAGTCCAAGGGGCACTGAAGCTTTCTTT.

This clone occurred a few times. The junction does not match germline at one end; this may be a read error. In the same sample, other DNA sequences code for this CDR3. The rearrangement links TRBV7-8 to TRBJ1-1; D is unresolved. Germline V gene data show CDR1 as SGHVS and CDR2 as FQNEAQ. The CDR3 has 14 residues. The CDR3 loop is CASSPRAGSTEAFF. As DNA, the CDR3 is TGTGCCAGCAGCCCTCGAGCGGGGAGCACTGAAGCTTTCTTC.

The sample holds a few counts of this clone. V and J are TRBV6-1 and TRBJ1-1; 9 bases agree with TRBD1. The CDR3 extends over 14 amino acids. From germline, CDR1 is MNHNS and CDR2 SASEGT. J was trimmed by 1 base and V by 6 bases; bases with no gene match: 3. CDR3 residues: CASRWDRANTEAFF. In DNA form, the CDR3 reads TGTGCCAGCAGATGGGACAGGGCGAACACTGAAGCTTTCTTT.

The V call is TRBV29-1, the J call TRBJ2-2; 8 bases are shared with TRBD2. In germline, CDR1 is SQVTM, CDR2 ANQGSEA. The junction had 8 bases not matched to a gene; V was cut back by 5 bases and J by 0 bases. The CDR3 is 16 amino acids. CDR3 sequence: CSVTPPGGANTGELFF. CDR3 DNA sequence: TGCAGCGTTACTCCCCCGGGGGGGGCGAACACCGGGGAGCTGTTTTTT.

This chain joins TRBV10-2 and TRBJ2-2; 9 nucleotides line up with TRBD2. Trimming took 8 bases from V and 1 from J; bases not matched to a gene: 5. The CDR3 length is 15 residues. Germline V gene data show CDR1 as WSHSY and CDR2 as SAAADI. The CDR3 nucleotides read TGCGCCAGCCGGGCTAGCGGGGAGAACACCGGGGAGCTGTTTTTT. Translating it yields CASRASGENTGELFF.

This clone has just a few counts. This chain connects TRBV18 to TRBJ2-3, with 15 bases lining up with TRBD2. Per germline, CDR1 KGHSH and CDR2 LQKENI. V gave up 1 base and J gave up 4 bases; unmatched junction bases: 9. This CDR3 is 19 amino acids long. The CDR3 nucleotides are TGTGCCAGCTCACCACTCGGACTAGCGGGGGGGCACTTGCCAGATACGCAGTATTTT. This encodes CASSPLGLAGGHLPDTQYF. The full variable domain, its missing parts supplied by reference TRBV18 and TRBJ2-3, is NAGVMQNPRHLVRRRGQEARLRCSPMKGHSHVYWYRQLPEEGLKFMVYLQKENIIDESGMPKERFSAEFPKEGPSILRIQQVVRGDSAAYFCASSPLGLAGGHLPDTQYFGPGTRLTVL.